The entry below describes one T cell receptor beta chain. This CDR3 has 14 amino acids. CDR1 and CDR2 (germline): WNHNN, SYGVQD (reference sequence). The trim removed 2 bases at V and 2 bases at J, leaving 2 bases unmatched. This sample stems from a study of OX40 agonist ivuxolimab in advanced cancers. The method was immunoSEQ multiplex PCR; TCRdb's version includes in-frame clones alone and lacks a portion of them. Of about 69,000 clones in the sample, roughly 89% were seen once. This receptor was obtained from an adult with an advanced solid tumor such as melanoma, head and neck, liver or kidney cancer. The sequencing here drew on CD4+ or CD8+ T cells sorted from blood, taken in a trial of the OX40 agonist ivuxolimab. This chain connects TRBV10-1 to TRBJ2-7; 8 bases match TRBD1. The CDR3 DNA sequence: TGCGCCAGCAGTGAGGACAGGGGCACCTACGAGCAGTACTTC. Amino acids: CASSEDRGTYEQYF.